The clone carrying this T cell receptor (beta chain) has at least ten counts. Its matching antigen is unknown. The entry originates in a study of T cell repertoires in cytomegalovirus infection. The wider study: The public TCR beta signatures pointed to both CMV infection and matching HLA type.

Study findings and constraints: Accumulated public TCR beta family frequency recognized individuals carrying CMV together with the relevant HLA. Ex vivo, HLA-C-restricted CMV-specific TCR beta clonotypes prevailed over the rest of the response.

Each CDR3 protein is one row after TCRdb ran MiXCR on the reads. The table includes 200,000 to 250,000 distinct CDR3 sequences, over 9% detected once. The sequence was obtained from a human donor in good health (CMV status not recorded). Some clones in this sample may be carry-over from other donors' samples. The material sequenced was PBMCs.

In DNA, the CDR3 is TGTGCCAGCAGTACCCGGGACAGGGGAAGGAGTGAGCAGTTCTTC. Protein sequence: CASSTRDRGRSEQFF. This chain connects TRBV6-2 or TRBV6-3 to TRBJ2-1, with 10 bases lining up with TRBD1. Germline V lookup: CDR1 MNHEY, CDR2 SVGEGT. V shed 5 bases and J 9 bases; nucleotides not matched to a gene: 10. The CDR3 is 15 residues long.